This passage covers 19 T cell receptor beta chains from one sample sequenced in a study of shared T cell receptors in the human thymus. Using immunoSEQ multiplex PCR, the repertoire was profiled, and TCRdb retains in-frame clones only, with some absent. The table has about 380,000 clones, approximately 95% seen once. Sequencing was carried out using thymocytes. The receptors originated from a human donor.

The CDR3: CASRTDPTVYGYTF. CDR3 bases: TGCGCCAGCAGAACGGACCCGACAGTTTATGGCTACACCTTC. The chain carries TRBV5-1 and TRBJ1-2; possibly TRBD1 for D (5 bases). Germline CDR1 reads SGHRS; CDR2 reads YFSETQ. The CDR3 runs 14 residues. V was shortened by 5 bases and J by 5 bases, with 16 bases between the two germline ends. Variable domain in full (rest from reference TRBV5-1 and TRBJ1-2): KAGVTQTPRYLIKTRGQQVTLSCSPISGHRSVSWYQQTPGQGLQFLFEYFSETQRNKGNFPGRFSGRQFSNSRSEMNVSTLELGDSALYLCASRTDPTVYGYTFGSGTRLTVV.

The rearrangement uses TRBV11-2 and TRBJ2-1; D remains ambiguous. Germline V gene lookup returns CDR1 SGHAT and CDR2 FQNNGV. Trimming removed 1 base at V and 0 bases at J, with 7 bases between. The CDR3 loop spans 15 amino acids. In DNA, the CDR3 is TGTGCCAGCAGCTTAGCTGCAGCCTCCTACAATGAGCAGTTCTTC. This codes for CASSLAAASYNEQFF.

CDR3 sequence: CASRQGAEAFF. CDR3 in DNA: TGTGCCAGCAGACAGGGTGCTGAAGCTTTCTTT. The V and J genes are TRBV7-9 and TRBJ1-1; D perhaps matches TRBD1 (6 bases). V lost 6 bases and J lost 6, with 8 bases in between. The CDR3 consists of 11 residues. The germline gives CDR1 SEHNR, CDR2 FQNEAQ (reference sequence).

The chain couples TRBV7-7 to TRBJ2-3; D unresolved. Germline assignment: CDR1 SSHAT and CDR2 FNYEAQ (reference sequence). There are 19 residues in the CDR3. Trimming pared 1 base from V and 2 bases from J, leaving 22 bases between. The CDR3 DNA is TGTGCCAGCAGCTTAGGTGTGGGTGTGCTAGGACCGGCCACAGATACGCAGTATTTT. Its translation is CASSLGVGVLGPATDTQYF.

The chain joins TRBV4-3 to TRBJ2-4; no reliable D call. V was clipped by 1 base and J by 0 bases, with 16 bases between them. The germline gives CDR1 LGHNA, CDR2 YSLEER. This CDR3 is built from 18 residues. The CDR3 reads CASSQAKLGPLAKNIQYF. The CDR3 DNA reads TGCGCCAGCAGCCAAGCTAAGCTTGGGCCCCTAGCCAAAAACATTCAGTACTTC.

The CDR3 loop reads CASLSGQGNYGYTF. CDR3 in DNA: TGTGCCAGCCTTAGTGGGCAGGGTAATTATGGCTACACCTTC. This chain links TRBV21-1 with TRBJ1-2; the table gives TRBD1 as D, unverified against the DNA. TRBV21-1 is marked as a pseudogene. CDR3 length: 14 residues.

This rearrangement joins TRBV19 to TRBJ2-3; 8 bases agree with TRBD1. The V gene end was trimmed by 1 base and the J gene end by 4 bases; junction bases not matched to a gene: 10. Germline lookup yields CDR1 LNHDA and CDR2 SQIVND (reference sequence). This CDR3 comprises 17 residues. CDR3 nucleotide sequence: TGTGCCAGTAGTATAGTTCCCGGACAGGGTGAGGCAGATACGCAGTATTTT. It codes for CASSIVPGQGEADTQYF.

The chain combines TRBV9 with TRBJ1-4; 9 bases are shared with TRBD1. V lost 3 bases, J lost 4 bases, and 4 bases stayed unmatched. The germline CDR1 and CDR2 sequences are SGDLS and YYNGEE. This CDR3 contains 15 residues. The CDR3 sequence: CASSATGGVNEKLFF. For the CDR3, the DNA is TGTGCCAGCAGCGCTACAGGGGGCGTTAATGAAAAACTGTTTTTT.

This clone was seen just once. CDR3 amino acids: CASSLGLAGGDTQYF. The CDR3 nucleotides read TGTGCCAGCAGTTTGGGACTAGCGGGAGGGGATACGCAGTATTTT. The chain uses TRBV27 and TRBJ2-3; TRBD2 agrees at 16 bases. CDR1 MNHEY and CDR2 SMNVEV come from the germline V gene (reference sequence). CDR3 length: 15 residues. Trimming removed 3 bases from V and 6 bases from J; junction bases left unmatched: 0.

The table lists this clone with a count of one. V is TRBV6-5 and J is TRBJ2-7; the D gene could be TRBD1 or TRBD2 (6 bases each). The CDR3 spans 16 residues. V was cut by 0 bases and J by 5 bases, with 17 bases left in between. CDR1 MNHEY and CDR2 SVGAGI come from the germline V gene. The CDR3 nucleotides are TGTGCCAGCAGTTACTCGAGGGGGGAAGGGGTTGACGAGCAGTACTTC. It is translated as CASSYSRGEGVDEQYF.

The chain links TRBV14 to TRBJ1-1, with D hard to call. The V gene lost 1 base and the J gene lost 1 base, with 7 bases spanning the gap. This CDR3 comprises 14 residues. The germline V gene has CDR1 SGHDN and CDR2 FVKESK. The CDR3 here is CASSQVNANTEAFF. CDR3 nucleotide sequence: TGTGCCAGCAGCCAAGTTAACGCGAACACTGAAGCTTTCTTT.

This sequence joins TRBV9 and TRBJ2-3, with 9 bases lining up with TRBD2. The CDR3 loop spans 16 amino acids. Germline V lookup: CDR1 SGDLS, CDR2 YYNGEE. With V trimmed by 5 bases and J by 2 bases, 9 bases remained unmatched. CDR3 protein: CASSKTGGRDTDTQYF. The CDR3 bases are TGTGCCAGCAGTAAGACAGGCGGGAGGGACACAGATACGCAGTATTTT.

The CDR3 is CASSTQRVGYEQYF. The CDR3 coding sequence is TGTGCCAGTAGTACCCAGCGGGTAGGCTACGAGCAGTACTTC. The genes are TRBV19 and TRBJ2-7, with a possible D match to TRBD2 (6 bases). Germline CDR1 is LNHDA and CDR2 is SQIVND (reference sequence). The CDR3 runs 14 residues. V lost 4 bases and J lost 3, with 13 bases in between.

The genes are TRBV7-9 and TRBJ2-6; no clear D. The germline CDR1 and CDR2 sequences are SEHNR and FQNEAQ (reference sequence). Trimming took off 5 bases at V and 1 base at J, with 15 bases between the two ends. CDR3 length equals 17 residues. CDR3 residues: CASSPHLDQSGANVLTF. The DNA for the CDR3 is TGTGCCAGCAGCCCGCACCTGGACCAGTCTGGGGCCAACGTCCTGACTTTC.

The rearrangement joins TRBV11-2 to TRBJ2-3, with D perhaps being TRBD1 or TRBD2 (5 bases each). This CDR3 is 19 amino acids long. The germline gives CDR1 SGHAT, CDR2 FQNNGV. With 1 base removed from V and 2 bases from J, the gap between germline ends came to 22 bases. CDR3: CASSLAGSRGYGTTDTQYF. DNA for the CDR3: TGTGCCAGCAGCTTAGCGGGCAGCCGGGGATACGGGACCACAGATACGCAGTATTTT.

The chain uses TRBV4-1 and TRBJ2-2; TRBD2 aligns across 7 bases. Germline CDR1 and CDR2: MGHRA and YSYEKL. The CDR3 has 14 amino acids. V shed 11 bases and J 6 bases; nucleotides not matched to a gene: 12. This chain's CDR3 is CAAAGRAGSGELFF. The CDR3 nucleotides are TGCGCCGCCGCAGGGAGGGCCGGGTCCGGGGAGCTGTTTTTT.

The rearrangement joins TRBV5-1 to TRBJ1-1, with TRBD1 matching 7 bases. The CDR3 is made up of 16 amino acids. Germline CDR1 reads SGHRS; CDR2 reads YFSETQ. V trimming: 2 bases; J trimming: 0 bases; junction bases outside the gene matches: 7. The CDR3 coding sequence is TGCGCCAGCAGCTTAATAGGGGGACAGATGAACACTGAAGCTTTCTTT. This sequence encodes CASSLIGGQMNTEAFF.

The rearrangement uses TRBV28 and TRBJ1-1; 7 nucleotides align to TRBD1. Germline lookup yields CDR1 MDHEN and CDR2 SYDVKM. The CDR3 is 15 amino acids. Trimming cost V 3 bases and J 5 bases; bases outside gene matches: 9. In DNA, the CDR3 is TGTGCCAGCAGTTTGTTGAGACAGGGCGGGACTGAAGCTTTCTTT. Translation: CASSLLRQGGTEAFF. Variable domain in full (rest from reference TRBV28 and TRBJ1-1): DVKVTQSSRYLVKRTGEKVFLECVQDMDHENMFWYRQDPGLGLRLIYFSYDVKMKEKGDIPEGYSVSREKKERFSLILESASTNQTSMYLCASSLLRQGGTEAFFGQGTRLTVV.

This CDR3 is CASSPHGRGNTEAFF. The CDR3 DNA is TGTGCCAGCAGCCCCCACGGTCGAGGGAACACTGAAGCTTTCTTT. The chain links TRBV11-2 to TRBJ1-1; D uncertain. Trimming took 5 bases from V and 1 from J, leaving 14 bases between them. Germline V gene sequence: CDR1 SGHAT, CDR2 FQNNGV. There are 15 residues in the CDR3.